This TCR beta chain was identified in a study of blood T cell repertoires in COVID-19. Participants spanned ages about 18 to 100 years and resided in 20 to 30 US areas. In the source study's methods: It was from reference gene primer amplification that nucleated cell counts were estimated. TCRdb keeps only in-frame clones here, not all; method: immunoSEQ multiplex PCR. D and trimming were read from the DNA, whereas the V and J calls and clone size are those reported in that table. The sample holds about 400,000 clones, approximately 90% seen once. Germline V gene data show CDR1 as SEHNR and CDR2 as FQNEAQ (reference sequence). V was trimmed by 5 bases and J by 6 bases, leaving 23 bases between them. The CDR3 consists of 17 residues.

What was sequenced was PBMCs or T cells enriched from blood (not recorded which). V is TRBV7-9 and J is TRBJ2-1; D may be TRBD2 (5 bases). The clonotype originates from a woman aged 25 to 39 with acute COVID-19. CDR3: CASSPSKGPGKANEQFF. The CDR3 DNA reads TGTGCCAGCAGCCCCAGCAAGGGCCCGGGGAAAGCCAATGAGCAGTTCTTC.